This T cell receptor beta chain was captured by sequencing in a study of T-cell reconstitution after alpha-beta-depleted transplantation in children. The CDR3 has 19 amino acids. CDR1 is LGHNA, CDR2 YSLEER, per germline. Trimming took off 0 bases at V and 6 bases at J, with 23 bases between the two ends. Unique molecular identifiers featured in how the TCRbeta library was prepared. Using its own MiXCR run on the PCR reads, TCRdb lists one record per CDR3 protein. The repertoire holds fewer than 550,000 distinct CDR3 sequences, 11% seen once, with 4.5% to 6.5% in the top ten. The receptor comes from a human donor who donated a stem cell graft to a child with acute myeloid leukemia. The chain carries TRBV4-3 and TRBJ2-2; no clear D gene. The sequenced sample was PBMCs from the stem cell graft donor, obtained from the stem cell graft. The DNA of the CDR3 is TGCGCCAGCAGCCAAGAAATTCCTAGGGCGTCGGGTGTAGCCGGGGAGCTGTTTTTT. As protein: CASSQEIPRASGVAGELFF.